Reported below is one T cell receptor beta chain. Trimming removed 6 bases from V and 5 bases from J; junction bases left unmatched: 10. The germline V gene encodes CDR1 MNHEY and CDR2 SMNVEV (reference sequence). The length of the CDR3 is 16 residues. Method: immunoSEQ multiplex PCR; TCRdb's copy keeps in-frame clones and lacks some. The table lists 300,000 to 350,000 clones, roughly nine tenths of them singletons. The data belong to a study of blood T cell repertoires in COVID-19. For the study at large: Material from acute and convalescent COVID-19 was sourced from the United States, Italy and Spain. T cells, B-cell-depleted T cells, or PBMCs provided the cDNA or gDNA that served as material.

Seattle participants joined during active infection and were tracked over time. V is TRBV27 and J is TRBJ1-6; the match to TRBD1 covers 7 bases. This TCR was sampled from a woman aged 55-70 years with COVID-19, enrolled during active disease. The specimen sequenced was peripheral blood. CDR3 sequence reads: CASRLYGTADNSPLHF. CDR3 DNA sequence: TGTGCCAGCAGGCTTTACGGGACAGCGGATAATTCACCCCTCCACTTT.